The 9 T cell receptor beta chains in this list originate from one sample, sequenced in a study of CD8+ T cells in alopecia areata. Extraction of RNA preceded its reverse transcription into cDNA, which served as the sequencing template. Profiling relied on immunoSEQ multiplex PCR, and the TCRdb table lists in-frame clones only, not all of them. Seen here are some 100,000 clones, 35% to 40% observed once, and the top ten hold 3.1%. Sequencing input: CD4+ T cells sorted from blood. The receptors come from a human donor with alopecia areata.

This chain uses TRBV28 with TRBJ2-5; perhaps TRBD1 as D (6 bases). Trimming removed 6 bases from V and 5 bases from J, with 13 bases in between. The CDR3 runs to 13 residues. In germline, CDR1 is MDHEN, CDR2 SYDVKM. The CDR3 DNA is TGTGCCAGCAGGTTTCCAGGGGCCGAGACCCAGTACTTC. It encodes CASRFPGAETQYF.

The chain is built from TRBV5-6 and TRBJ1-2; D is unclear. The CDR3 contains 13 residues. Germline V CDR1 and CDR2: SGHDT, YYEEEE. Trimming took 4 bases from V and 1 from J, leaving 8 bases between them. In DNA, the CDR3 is TGTGCCAGCAGCCCCGATGATAACTATGGCTACACCTTC. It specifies CASSPDDNYGYTF.

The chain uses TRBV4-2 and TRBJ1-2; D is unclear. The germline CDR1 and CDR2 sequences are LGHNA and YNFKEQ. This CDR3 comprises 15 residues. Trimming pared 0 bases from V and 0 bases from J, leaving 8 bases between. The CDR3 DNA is TGTGCCAGCAGCCAAGATCAGGCCACTAACTATGGCTACACCTTC. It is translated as CASSQDQATNYGYTF.

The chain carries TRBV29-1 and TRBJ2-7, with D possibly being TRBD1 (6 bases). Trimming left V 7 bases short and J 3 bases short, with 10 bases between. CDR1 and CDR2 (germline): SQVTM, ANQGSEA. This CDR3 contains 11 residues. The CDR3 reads CSAKGGYEQYF. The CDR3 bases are TGCAGCGCGAAAGGGGGCTACGAGCAGTACTTC.

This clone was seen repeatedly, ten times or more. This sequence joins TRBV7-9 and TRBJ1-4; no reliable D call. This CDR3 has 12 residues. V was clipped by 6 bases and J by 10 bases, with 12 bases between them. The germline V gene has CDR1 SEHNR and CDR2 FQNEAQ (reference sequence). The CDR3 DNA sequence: TGTGCCAGCAGGCGGGAAGGAGGAAAACTGTTTTTT. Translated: CASRREGGKLFF.

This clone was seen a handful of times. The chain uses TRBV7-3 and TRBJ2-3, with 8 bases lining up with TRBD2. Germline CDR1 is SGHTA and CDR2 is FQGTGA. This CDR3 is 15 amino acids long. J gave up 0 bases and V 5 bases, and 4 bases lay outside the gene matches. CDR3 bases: TGTGCCAGCAGCCTGACTAGCGTGAGCACAGATACGCAGTATTTT. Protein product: CASSLTSVSTDTQYF. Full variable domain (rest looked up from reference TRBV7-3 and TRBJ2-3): GAGVSQTPSNKVTEKGKYVELRCDPISGHTALYWYRQSLGQGPEFLIYFQGTGAADDSGLPNDRFFAVRPEGSVSTLKIQRTERGDSAVYLCASSLTSVSTDTQYFGPGTRLTVL.

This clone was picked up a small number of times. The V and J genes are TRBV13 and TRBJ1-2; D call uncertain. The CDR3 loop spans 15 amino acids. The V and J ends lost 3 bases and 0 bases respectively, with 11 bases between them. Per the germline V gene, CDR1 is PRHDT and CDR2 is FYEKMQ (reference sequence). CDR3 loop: CASSFGGGANYGYTF. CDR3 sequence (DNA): TGTGCCAGCAGCTTCGGAGGCGGGGCTAACTATGGCTACACCTTC.

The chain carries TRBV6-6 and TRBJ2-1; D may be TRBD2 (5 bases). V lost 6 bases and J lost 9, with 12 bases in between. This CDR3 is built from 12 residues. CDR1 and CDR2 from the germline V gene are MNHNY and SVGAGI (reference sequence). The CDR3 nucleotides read TGTGCCAGCAGCTTGGAGGCGTCTGAGCAGTTCTTC. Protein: CASSLEASEQFF.

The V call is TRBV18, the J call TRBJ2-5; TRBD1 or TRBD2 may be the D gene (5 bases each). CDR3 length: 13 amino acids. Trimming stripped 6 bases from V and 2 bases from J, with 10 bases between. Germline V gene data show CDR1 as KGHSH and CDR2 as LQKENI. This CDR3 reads CASSGGHQETQYF. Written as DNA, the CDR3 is TGTGCCAGCTCTGGGGGTCATCAAGAGACCCAGTACTTC.